The entry that follows covers one T cell receptor beta chain sequence. This CDR3 contains 15 residues. CDR1 and CDR2 (germline): SGHTA, FQGNSA. There were no patients who had received any treatment before thyroid surgery. This sample is drawn from a study of metastatic and nonmetastatic thyroid tumors. TCRdb re-called the PCR reads with MiXCR. This sample has 20,000 or so clones, with 27% found just once. The specimen sequenced was blood. The clonotype originates from a female donor with papillary thyroid cancer or a benign thyroid nodule (not recorded which). Some clones in this sample may be carry-over from other donors' samples. The rearrangement uses TRBV7-2 and TRBJ1-1; 8 bases agree with TRBD1. CDR3 loop: CSNSRIDRGFSEAFF. CDR3 nucleotide sequence: TGTTCCAACAGCAGGATTGACAGGGGTTTTTCTGAAGCTTTCTTT.